One and the same sample provided the 21 T cell receptor beta chains below, sequenced in a study of blood T cell repertoires in COVID-19. Only in-frame clones appear in the TCRdb table, and some are missing; sequencing was by immunoSEQ multiplex PCR. The sample holds 55,000 to 70,000 clones, over 75% seen once. Input material: peripheral blood. These receptors were obtained from a woman younger than 35 with acute or convalescent COVID-19.

V is TRBV15 and J is TRBJ2-5; D not resolved. The CDR3 has 13 residues. Per the germline V gene, CDR1 is LNHNV and CDR2 is YYDKDF (reference sequence). Trimming removed 0 bases from V and 3 bases from J, with 5 bases in between. The chain's CDR3 is CATSRDYKETQYF. In DNA, the CDR3 is TGTGCCACCAGCAGAGATTATAAAGAGACCCAGTACTTC.

V gene TRBV7-2 combines with J gene TRBJ2-1; 9 nucleotides match TRBD2. Germline lookup yields CDR1 SGHTA and CDR2 FQGNSA. V lost 3 bases and J lost 0; bases outside the gene matches: 0. The CDR3 has 15 residues. The CDR3 region has the DNA TGTGCCAGCAGCTTTAGCGGGAGCTCCTACAATGAGCAGTTCTTC. Its protein product is CASSFSGSSYNEQFF. The variable domain in full, completed from reference TRBV7-2 and TRBJ2-1, reads GAGVSQSPSNKVTEKGKDVELRCDPISGHTALYWYRQSLGQGLEFLIYFQGNSAPDKSGLPSDRFSAERTGGSVSTLTIQRTQQEDSAVYLCASSFSGSSYNEQFFGPGTRLTVL.

The chain employs TRBV2 and TRBJ2-2, with D possibly being TRBD1 (6 bases). V lost 3 bases and J 2 bases, leaving 7 bases between the germline ends. The CDR3 totals 14 residues. The germline CDR1 and CDR2 sequences are SNHLY and FYNNEI. The CDR3 DNA sequence: TGTGCCAGCAGTGAGGACAGTAACACCGGGGAGCTGTTTTTT. This gives the protein CASSEDSNTGELFF.

The chain uses TRBV10-3 and TRBJ2-1; 7 bases align to TRBD2. Germline lookup yields CDR1 ENHRY and CDR2 SYGVKD. This CDR3 is 15 amino acids long. V lost 4 bases, J lost 1 base, and 4 bases stayed unmatched. CDR3 sequence reads: CAISGGGGSYNEQFF. The CDR3 DNA follows: TGTGCCATCAGTGGTGGGGGGGGATCCTACAATGAGCAGTTCTTC.

The chain carries TRBV30 and TRBJ1-4; 9 positions agree with TRBD1. This CDR3 region has 14 residues. CDR1 and CDR2 (germline): GTSNPN, SVGIG (reference sequence). CDR3 region: CAATFGTGIEKLFF. The CDR3 nucleotides read TGTGCTGCCACATTCGGGACAGGGATTGAAAAACTGTTTTTT.

This rearrangement joins TRBV5-5 to TRBJ1-5; a weak D match, TRBD1 (6 bases). Germline V gives CDR1 SGHKS, CDR2 YYEKEE (reference sequence). There are 17 residues in the CDR3. The V end was cut by 0 bases, the J end by 0 bases, with 13 bases between. The CDR3 region has the DNA TGTGCCAGCAGCTTGGGGACAGTGAAACATAGCAATCAGCCCCAGCATTTT. Amino acid sequence: CASSLGTVKHSNQPQHF. Filled out from reference TRBV5-5 and TRBJ1-5, the complete variable domain reads DAGVTQSPTHLIKTRGQQVTLRCSPISGHKSVSWYQQVLGQGPQFIFQYYEKEERGRGNFPDRFSARQFPNYSSELNVNALLLGDSALYLCASSLGTVKHSNQPQHFGDGTRLSIL.

The gene calls are TRBV7-2 and TRBJ1-4; no clear D. The CDR3 sequence is 14 residues long. V dropped 1 base and J dropped 7 bases, with 10 bases sitting between them. CDR1 and CDR2 from the germline V gene are SGHTA and FQGNSA. DNA for the CDR3: TGTGCCAGCAGCTTAGGGGCAGGCCGTGAAAAACTGTTTTTT. This sequence encodes CASSLGAGREKLFF.

This clone was recorded a few times. Other DNA sequences within the sample encode an identical CDR3. This rearrangement joins TRBV18 to TRBJ2-7; D remains ambiguous. Trimming shortened V by 2 bases and J by 4 bases, and 9 bases separated the two germline ends. Germline V gene sequence: CDR1 KGHSH, CDR2 LQKENI. There are 13 residues in the CDR3. CDR3 nucleotide sequence: TGTGCCAGCTCACCAAACAGTGGATACGAGCAGTACTTC. Protein sequence: CASSPNSGYEQYF.

The V gene is TRBV4-1, the J gene TRBJ2-1; D is perhaps TRBD1 (5 bases). CDR1 and CDR2 (germline): MGHRA, YSYEKL. This CDR3 is built from 15 residues. The V end lost 0 bases, the J end lost 3 bases, and 9 bases lay between the germline ends. CDR3: CASSQDRGGYNEQFF. As DNA, the CDR3 is TGCGCCAGCAGCCAAGATAGGGGTGGCTACAATGAGCAGTTCTTC.

V gene TRBV3-1 (or the pseudogene TRBV3-2) combines with J gene TRBJ2-1; 8 nucleotides line up with TRBD2. The V and J ends lost 3 bases and 9 bases, in that order; junction bases with no gene match: 4. Germline-derived CDR1 and CDR2 are LGHDT and YNNKEL (reference sequence). This CDR3 has 13 amino acids. The CDR3 sequence is CASSQTSAGEQFF. The CDR3 DNA reads as TGTGCCAGCAGCCAGACTAGCGCCGGTGAGCAGTTCTTC.

V is TRBV7-9 and J is TRBJ1-1; no reliable D call. Germline V CDR1 and CDR2: SEHNR, FQNEAQ (reference sequence). V lost 1 base to trimming and J lost 1 base, with 7 bases between them. The length of the CDR3 is 14 residues. CDR3 nucleotide sequence: TGTGCCAGCAGCTTAGATGACACGAACACTGAAGCTTTCTTT. Translating it yields CASSLDDTNTEAFF.

Worth noting for this clone: The sample holds other DNA sequences that translate to the same CDR3. This chain links TRBV2 with TRBJ1-6; 8 bases align to TRBD1. V gave up 1 base and J gave up 8 bases; unmatched junction bases: 4. The CDR3 loop spans 15 amino acids. The germline CDR1 and CDR2 sequences are SNHLY and FYNNEI. The chain's CDR3 is CASSEVQGADSPLHF. CDR3 bases: TGTGCCAGCAGTGAAGTTCAGGGGGCGGATTCACCCCTCCACTTT.

This chain uses TRBV6-5 with TRBJ2-1; 7 nucleotides align to TRBD2. The J segment lost 9 bases and the V segment lost 8 bases, leaving 10 bases of the junction unmatched. Germline V gene data show CDR1 as MNHEY and CDR2 as SVGAGI. This CDR3 has 13 amino acids. DNA for the CDR3: TGTGCCAGCGGGTCCCTAGCGGTGGTTGAGCAGTTCTTC. The encoded protein is CASGSLAVVEQFF.

A word on this clone: The germline gene is not matched at one end of the junction; a read error may be the cause. This chain uses TRBV28 with TRBJ2-1; D perhaps matches TRBD1 (6 bases). CDR1 and CDR2 from the germline V gene are MDHEN and SYDVKM. The CDR3 is 13 residues long. Here the CDR3 reads CAGSLSRAGTKFF. The CDR3 DNA reads TGTGCCGGCAGTTTGTCCCGTGCAGGGACAAAGTTCTTC.

The chain recombines TRBV18 with TRBJ1-1, with D perhaps matching TRBD1 (5 bases). The CDR3 has 16 amino acids. Per the germline V gene, CDR1 is KGHSH and CDR2 is LQKENI. Trimming left V 2 bases short and J 0 bases short, with 13 bases between. In DNA, the CDR3 is TGTGCCAGCTCACCAAGTCGACAGCTCATGAACACTGAAGCTTTCTTT. It specifies CASSPSRQLMNTEAFF.

This chain connects TRBV2 to TRBJ1-1; possible D gene TRBD1, 5 bases. The CDR3 spans 13 residues. With 4 bases removed from V and 3 bases from J, the gap between germline ends came to 9 bases. From germline, CDR1 is SNHLY and CDR2 FYNNEI. In nucleotides, the CDR3 is TGTGCCAGCAGTGTGGGGGGAGACACTGAAGCTTTCTTT. Its translation: CASSVGGDTEAFF.

This clone was seen more than once but under ten times. The chain couples TRBV3-1 (or the pseudogene TRBV3-2) to TRBJ2-7; D is perhaps TRBD2 (6 bases). The CDR3 consists of 13 residues. Germline assignment: CDR1 LGHDT and CDR2 YNNKEL (reference sequence). The ends were cut back, 1 base at V and 9 bases at J, with 13 bases in the middle. The CDR3 DNA is TGTGCCAGCAGCCAAGGACGGTCGGGGGTGCAGTACTTC. It yields the protein CASSQGRSGVQYF.

The chain is built from TRBV5-1 and TRBJ1-6; 10 bases fit TRBD1. Germline trimming cut 0 bases from V and 6 bases from J; bases unmatched to any gene: 3. This CDR3 has 16 amino acids. From germline, CDR1 is SGHRS and CDR2 YFSETQ. DNA for the CDR3: TGCGCCAGCAGCTTGGGACAGGGGGCAAGTAATTCACCCCTCCACTTT. Its protein is CASSLGQGASNSPLHF.

The chain has TRBV6-1 and TRBJ2-2; the match to TRBD2 covers 12 bases. This CDR3 is 16 amino acids long. Trimming took 4 bases from V and 5 from J; bases not matched to a gene: 5. Germline CDR1 is MNHNS and CDR2 is SASEGT. CDR3 loop: CASSGLAGVKTGELFF. The CDR3 coding sequence is TGTGCCAGCAGTGGACTAGCGGGAGTAAAAACCGGGGAGCTGTTTTTT.

The chain employs TRBV27 and TRBJ2-7; 7 positions agree with TRBD2. In germline, CDR1 is MNHEY, CDR2 SMNVEV (reference sequence). V was clipped by 5 bases and J by 3 bases; unmatched bases: 10. This CDR3 contains 15 residues. This CDR3 reads CASSSERTRRYEQYF. CDR3 in DNA: TGTGCCAGCAGTAGCGAGAGGACTAGGCGCTACGAGCAGTACTTC.

The rearrangement uses TRBV18 and TRBJ1-1; no firm D call. Germline values: CDR1 KGHSH, CDR2 LQKENI. V lost 2 bases and J 4 bases, leaving 14 bases between the germline ends. This CDR3 has 15 amino acids. CDR3 nucleotide sequence: TGTGCCAGCTCACCAGGTGGAGGGAGACCCACTGAAGCTTTCTTT. Translated: CASSPGGGRPTEAFF. The full variable domain, its missing parts supplied by reference TRBV18 and TRBJ1-1, is NAGVMQNPRHLVRRRGQEARLRCSPMKGHSHVYWYRQLPEEGLKFMVYLQKENIIDESGMPKERFSAEFPKEGPSILRIQQVVRGDSAAYFCASSPGGGRPTEAFFGQGTRLTVV.